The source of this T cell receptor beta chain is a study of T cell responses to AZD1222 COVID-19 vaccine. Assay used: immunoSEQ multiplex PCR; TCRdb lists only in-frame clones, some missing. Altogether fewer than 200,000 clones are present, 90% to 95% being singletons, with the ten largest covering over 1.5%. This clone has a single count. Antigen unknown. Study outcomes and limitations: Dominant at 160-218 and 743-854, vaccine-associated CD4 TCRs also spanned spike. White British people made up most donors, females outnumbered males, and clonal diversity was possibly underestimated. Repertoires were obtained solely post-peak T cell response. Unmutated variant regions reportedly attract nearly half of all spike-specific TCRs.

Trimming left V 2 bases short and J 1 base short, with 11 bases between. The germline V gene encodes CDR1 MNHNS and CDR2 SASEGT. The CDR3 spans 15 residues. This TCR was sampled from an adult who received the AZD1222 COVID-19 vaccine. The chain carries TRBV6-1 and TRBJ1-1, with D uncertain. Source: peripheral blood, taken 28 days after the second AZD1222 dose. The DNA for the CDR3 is TGTGCCAGCAGTGAAAACCCGCAGCCGAACACTGAAGCTTTCTTT. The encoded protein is CASSENPQPNTEAFF.